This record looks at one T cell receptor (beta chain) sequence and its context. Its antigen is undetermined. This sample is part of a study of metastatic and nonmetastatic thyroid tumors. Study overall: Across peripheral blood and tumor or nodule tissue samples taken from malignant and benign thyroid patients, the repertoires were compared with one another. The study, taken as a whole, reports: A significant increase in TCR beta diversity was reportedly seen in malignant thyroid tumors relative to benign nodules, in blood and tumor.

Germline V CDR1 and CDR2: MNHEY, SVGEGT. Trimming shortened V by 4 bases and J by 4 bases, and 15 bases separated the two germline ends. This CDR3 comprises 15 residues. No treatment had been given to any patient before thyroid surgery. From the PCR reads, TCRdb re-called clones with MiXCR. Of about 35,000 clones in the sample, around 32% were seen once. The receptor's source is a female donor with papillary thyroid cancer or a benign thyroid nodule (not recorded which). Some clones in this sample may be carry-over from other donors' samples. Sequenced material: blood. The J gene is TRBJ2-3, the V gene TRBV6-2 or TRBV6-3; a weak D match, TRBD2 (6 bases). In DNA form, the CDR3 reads TGTGCCAGCAGTTTGGGGGGATTGAGGGCAGATACGCAGTATTTT. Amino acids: CASSLGGLRADTQYF.